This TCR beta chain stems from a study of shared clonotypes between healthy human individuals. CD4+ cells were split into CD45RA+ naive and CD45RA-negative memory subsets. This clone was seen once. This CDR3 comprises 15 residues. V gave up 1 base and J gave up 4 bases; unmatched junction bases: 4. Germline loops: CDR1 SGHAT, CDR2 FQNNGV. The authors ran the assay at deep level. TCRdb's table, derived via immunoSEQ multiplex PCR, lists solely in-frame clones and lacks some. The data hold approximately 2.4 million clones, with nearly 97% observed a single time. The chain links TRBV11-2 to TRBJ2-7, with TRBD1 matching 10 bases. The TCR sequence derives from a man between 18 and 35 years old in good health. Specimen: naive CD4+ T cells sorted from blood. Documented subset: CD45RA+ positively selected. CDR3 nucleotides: TGTGCCAGCAGCTTAGTGGGGACAGGGGATTACGAGCAGTACTTC. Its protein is CASSLVGTGDYEQYF.